The 14 T cell receptor beta chains reported below all come from one sample, sequenced in a study of blood T cell repertoires in COVID-19. TCRdb keeps only in-frame clones here, not all; method: immunoSEQ multiplex PCR. This sample has about 200,000 clones, with around nine tenths found just once. Material: peripheral blood. These receptors were collected from a man aged 50-59 years with acute or convalescent COVID-19.

The chain has TRBV15 and TRBJ1-5, with TRBD1 identical over 7 bases. The CDR3 is 16 residues long. Germline-derived CDR1 and CDR2 are LNHNV and YYDKDF (reference sequence). V was pared by 1 base and J by 7 bases, with 10 bases of the junction left unmatched. The CDR3 loop is CATSRVVSGRGQPQHF. DNA for the CDR3: TGTGCCACCAGCAGAGTGGTGTCTGGCAGGGGGCAGCCCCAGCATTTT.

The chain combines TRBV19 with TRBJ2-1; 12 bases are shared with TRBD2. CDR3 size: 18 residues. Trimming removed 5 bases from V and 5 bases from J; junction bases left unmatched: 13. The germline V gene encodes CDR1 LNHDA and CDR2 SQIVND (reference sequence). The CDR3 DNA is TGTGCCAGTAGTCCACCTAGCGGGAGGGCCAAGGCGAACAATGAGCAGTTCTTC. It codes for CASSPPSGRAKANNEQFF. The full variable domain, rest sourced from reference TRBV19 and TRBJ2-1, is DGGITQSPKYLFRKEGQNVTLSCEQNLNHDAMYWYRQDPGQGLRLIYYSQIVNDFQKGDIAEGYSVSREKKESFPLTVTSAQKNPTAFYLCASSPPSGRAKANNEQFFGPGTRLTVL.

The V and J genes are TRBV6-2 or TRBV6-3 and TRBJ2-7; perhaps TRBD2 as D (6 bases). CDR3 length: 15 amino acids. Per the germline V gene, CDR1 is MNHEY and CDR2 is SVGEGT. With 6 bases removed from V and 6 bases from J, the gap between germline ends came to 21 bases. In DNA form, the CDR3 reads TGTGCCAGCAGCGGCCGGGGAACGGGGGTGGCCGAGCAGTACTTC. Translated: CASSGRGTGVAEQYF.

The DNA for the CDR3 is TGTGCCAGCAGCCCGAGGATCGGGACTAGAGTAACCGGGGAGCTGTTTTTT. Translated: CASSPRIGTRVTGELFF. The chain couples TRBV14 to TRBJ2-2; 8 bases are a match to TRBD2. In germline, CDR1 is SGHDN, CDR2 FVKESK. The CDR3 contains 17 residues. The V and J ends lost 4 bases and 5 bases, in that order; junction bases with no gene match: 12.

This chain links TRBV19 with TRBJ2-1; no reliable D call. This CDR3 region has 15 residues. Trimming pared 0 bases from V and 0 bases from J, leaving 6 bases between. Germline V gene lookup returns CDR1 LNHDA and CDR2 SQIVND (reference sequence). CDR3 nucleotides: TGTGCCAGTAGTATAGACCGGAGCTCCTACAATGAGCAGTTCTTC. It translates to CASSIDRSSYNEQFF. The variable domain in full, with the rest retrieved from reference TRBV19 and TRBJ2-1, is DGGITQSPKYLFRKEGQNVTLSCEQNLNHDAMYWYRQDPGQGLRLIYYSQIVNDFQKGDIAEGYSVSREKKESFPLTVTSAQKNPTAFYLCASSIDRSSYNEQFFGPGTRLTVL.

The chain is built from TRBV3-1 (or the pseudogene TRBV3-2) and TRBJ2-1; 10 bases agree with TRBD2. Germline V gene data show CDR1 as LGHDT and CDR2 as YNNKEL (reference sequence). The CDR3 covers 16 residues. V trimming: 4 bases; J trimming: 9 bases; junction bases outside the gene matches: 12. The CDR3 region has the DNA TGTGCCAGCAGCCTCAGGGGAGCGGGAGGGTCGGGTGAGCAGTTCTTC. Translating gives CASSLRGAGGSGEQFF.

This chain links TRBV4-1 with TRBJ2-5, with no clear D. The germline V gene encodes CDR1 MGHRA and CDR2 YSYEKL. Trimming shortened V by 1 base and J by 4 bases, and 19 bases separated the two germline ends. This CDR3 region has 17 residues. The CDR3 here is CASSQARDLRGGETQYF. Written as DNA, the CDR3 is TGCGCCAGCAGCCAAGCCCGCGACCTCAGAGGCGGAGAGACCCAGTACTTC.

This chain connects TRBV5-4 to TRBJ1-4, with TRBD1 identical over 8 bases. With 1 base clipped from V and 4 bases from J, the junction kept 6 bases outside the gene matches. The CDR3 extends over 16 amino acids. Germline CDR1 reads SGHNT; CDR2 reads YYREEE (reference sequence). For the CDR3, the DNA is TGTGCCAGCAGCTTGTCCCAGGGGGCGGGTAATGAAAAACTGTTTTTT. Translated: CASSLSQGAGNEKLFF.

V is TRBV4-2 and J is TRBJ1-5; D not certain. The germline CDR1 and CDR2 sequences are LGHNA and YNFKEQ. The CDR3 length is 15 residues. V dropped 0 bases and J dropped 5 bases, with 11 bases sitting between them. CDR3 sequence (DNA): TGTGCCAGCAGCCAAGAGTTTAGAAGAGATCAGCCCCAGCATTTT. Translation: CASSQEFRRDQPQHF.

The V call is TRBV7-3, the J call TRBJ1-1, with D possibly TRBD1 on 5 matching bases. CDR3 length: 14 residues. Germline V gene lookup returns CDR1 SGHTA and CDR2 FQGTGA. Trimming shortened V by 2 bases and J by 0 bases, and 7 bases separated the two germline ends. The CDR3 nucleotides read TGTGCCAGCAGCTTAGGGGGGATGAACACTGAAGCTTTCTTT. This encodes CASSLGGMNTEAFF.

The chain is built from TRBV27 and TRBJ1-2; TRBD1 agrees at 7 bases. This CDR3 spans 14 amino acids. J was trimmed by 1 base and V by 3 bases; bases with no gene match: 2. From germline, CDR1 is MNHEY and CDR2 SMNVEV (reference sequence). CDR3 sequence (DNA): TGTGCCAGCAGTTTGGCAGGGGGTAACTATGGCTACACCTTC. Encoded protein: CASSLAGGNYGYTF.

This sequence joins TRBV7-3 and TRBJ1-2, with 7 bases matching TRBD1. In germline, CDR1 is SGHTA, CDR2 FQGTGA. The V gene end was trimmed by 5 bases and the J gene end by 6 bases; junction bases not matched to a gene: 6. This CDR3 has 13 residues. In nucleotides, the CDR3 is TGTGCCAGCAGCGCACAGGGGAACGATGGCTACACCTTC. Protein sequence: CASSAQGNDGYTF.

V and J are TRBV27 and TRBJ1-1; the match to TRBD1 covers 7 bases. Trimming took 6 bases from V and 0 from J; bases not matched to a gene: 10. The CDR3 totals 16 residues. The germline CDR1 and CDR2 sequences are MNHEY and SMNVEV (reference sequence). The CDR3 protein is CASSRDRARMNTEAFF. The CDR3 DNA reads TGTGCCAGCAGCAGAGACAGGGCCCGGATGAACACTGAAGCTTTCTTT.

The chain links TRBV3-1 (or the pseudogene TRBV3-2) to TRBJ2-1; 9 bases are shared with TRBD2. V shed 1 base and J 4 bases; nucleotides not matched to a gene: 5. The CDR3 is made up of 16 amino acids. Germline-derived CDR1 and CDR2 are LGHDT and YNNKEL (reference sequence). The DNA of the CDR3 is TGTGCCAGCAGCCAAGGGCTAGCGGGGATATACAATGAGCAGTTCTTC. Its translation: CASSQGLAGIYNEQFF.